This T cell receptor beta chain was found in a study of T cells in Graves' hyperthyroidism and ophthalmopathy. General study results and limits: Ophthalmopathy onset followed model prediction by a median around 6.9 months. Most clonotypes expanded in thyroid above 0.001 were likewise present in blood.

Turning to this clonotype: Its antigen is currently unknown.

The CDR3 runs to 14 residues. With 1 base removed from V and 5 bases from J, the gap between germline ends came to 12 bases. Germline-derived CDR1 and CDR2 are SQVTM and ANQGSEA. Authors of the study amplified TCR beta CDR3 regions from RNA transcripts. The TCR CDR3 first-round RT-PCR relied on the HTBI primer set. TCRdb reanalysed the multiplex PCR reads using MiXCR and keeps one entry per CDR3 protein. Here the sample spans around 660,000 distinct CDR3 sequences, approximately 42% being singletons. The sample was peripheral blood or thyroid tissue (not recorded which). The TCR was taken from an adult man with Graves' disease, either hyperthyroidism or ophthalmopathy (not recorded which). V gene TRBV29-1 combines with J gene TRBJ1-5; maybe TRBD1 (6 bases). The CDR3 nucleotides are TGCAGCGTTGAAGTGGGGGGCACGTATCAGCCCCAGCATTTT. It encodes CSVEVGGTYQPQHF.